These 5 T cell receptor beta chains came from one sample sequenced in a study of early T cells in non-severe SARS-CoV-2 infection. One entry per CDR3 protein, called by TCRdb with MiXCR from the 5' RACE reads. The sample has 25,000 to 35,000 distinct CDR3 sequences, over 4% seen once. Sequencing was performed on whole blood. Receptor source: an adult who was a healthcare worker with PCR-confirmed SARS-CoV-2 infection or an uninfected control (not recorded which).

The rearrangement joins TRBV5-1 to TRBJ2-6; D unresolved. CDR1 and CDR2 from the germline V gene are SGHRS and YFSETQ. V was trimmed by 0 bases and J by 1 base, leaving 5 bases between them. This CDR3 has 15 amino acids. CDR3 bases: TGCGCCAGCAGCTTGGGGGCATCTGGGGCCAACGTCCTGACTTTC. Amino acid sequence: CASSLGASGANVLTF.

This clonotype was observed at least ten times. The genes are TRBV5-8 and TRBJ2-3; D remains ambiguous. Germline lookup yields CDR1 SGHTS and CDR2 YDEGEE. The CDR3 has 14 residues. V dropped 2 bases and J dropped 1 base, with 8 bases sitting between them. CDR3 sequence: CASSLRGGTDTQYF. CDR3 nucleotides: TGTGCCAGCAGCTTACGAGGTGGCACAGATACGCAGTATTTT.

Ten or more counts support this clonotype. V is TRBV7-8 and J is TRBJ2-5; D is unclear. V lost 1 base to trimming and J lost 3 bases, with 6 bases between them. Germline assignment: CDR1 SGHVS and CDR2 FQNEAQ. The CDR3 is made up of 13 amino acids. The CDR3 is CASSLVGKETQYF. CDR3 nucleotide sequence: TGTGCCAGCAGCTTAGTGGGGAAAGAGACCCAGTACTTC.

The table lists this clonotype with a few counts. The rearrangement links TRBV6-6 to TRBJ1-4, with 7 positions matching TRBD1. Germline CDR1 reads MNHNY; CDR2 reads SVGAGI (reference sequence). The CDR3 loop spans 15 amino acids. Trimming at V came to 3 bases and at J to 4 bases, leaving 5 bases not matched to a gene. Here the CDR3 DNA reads TGTGCCAGCAGTTATCGGGGACAGCTTAATGAAAAACTGTTTTTT. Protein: CASSYRGQLNEKLFF.

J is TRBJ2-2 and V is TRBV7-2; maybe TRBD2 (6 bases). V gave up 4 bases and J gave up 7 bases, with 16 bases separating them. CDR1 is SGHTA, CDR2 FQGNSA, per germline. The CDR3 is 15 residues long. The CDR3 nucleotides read TGTGCCAGCAGCTCCCCCGGGGGATTAGGCGGGGAGCTGTTTTTT. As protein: CASSSPGGLGGELFF.